This is a list of T cell receptor beta chains from one sample in a study of blood T cell repertoires in COVID-19. Clones were sequenced by immunoSEQ multiplex PCR, and TCRdb holds only the in-frame ones, with some missing. The sample records about 93,000 clones, roughly 90% being singletons. Sequencing was carried out using peripheral blood. The source of these receptors is a human donor with active COVID-19. The donor label of this sample is uncertain. CDR3s include the opening cysteine and the closing phenylalanine or tryptophan. The order of the fields is D gene, V gene, J gene, clone size, CDR3 protein, CDR3 DNA. A D gene is named only where the DNA matches it firmly. Size is stated for part of the rows, as once, few or many counts, or as a class when the clone is expanded.

TRBD1	TRBV5-4	TRBJ1-2	few	CASSPDRGLGYGYTF	TGTGCCAGCAGCCCGGACAGGGGGTTGGGCTATGGCTACACCTTC
TRBD1	TRBV7-9	TRBJ1-1	NA	CASSLDRGRYTEAFF	TGTGCCAGCAGCCTCGACAGGGGACGCTACACTGAAGCTTTCTTT
NA	TRBV7-6	TRBJ2-6	NA	CASSLVQLSGANVLTF	TGTGCCAGCAGCTTAGTACAGCTCTCTGGGGCCAACGTCCTGACTTTC
NA	TRBV14	TRBJ2-5	NA	CASSQEASWGETQYF	TGTGCCAGCAGCCAAGAGGCTAGCTGGGGAGAGACCCAGTACTTC
TRBD1	TRBV4-3	TRBJ1-1	NA	CASSIGTGATEAFF	TGCGCCAGCAGCATAGGGACAGGGGCCACTGAAGCTTTCTTT
TRBD1	TRBV6-5	TRBJ2-7	NA	CASSYSGQGAYEQYF	TGTGCCAGCAGTTACTCCGGACAGGGGGCCTACGAGCAGTACTTC
NA	TRBV4-3	TRBJ1-6	few	CASSPRTVNSPLHF	TGCGCCAGCAGCCCCCGGACAGTTAATTCACCCCTCCACTTT
NA	TRBV27	TRBJ1-1	NA	CASSLRYGTEAFF	TGTGCCAGCAGTTTGCGGTACGGCACTGAAGCTTTCTTT
NA	TRBV14	TRBJ1-1	NA	CASSQESGLSRRRAFF	TGTGCCAGCAGCCAAGAAAGTGGGCTAAGCCGTCGAAGAGCTTTCTTT
NA	TRBV23-1	TRBJ2-2	NA	CASLRTGSTGELFF	TGCGCCAGCCTGCGGACGGGGAGCACCGGGGAGCTGTTTTTT
NA	TRBV7-6	TRBJ2-7	NA	CASSAQGRVHEQYF	TGTGCCAGCAGCGCCCAAGGCCGGGTCCACGAGCAGTACTTC
NA	TRBV15	TRBJ1-1	once	CATSRDLGGGWNTEAFF	TGTGCCACCAGCAGAGATTTGGGCGGGGGATGGAACACTGAAGCTTTCTTT
TRBD2	TRBV19	TRBJ2-1	NA	CASSIAGGPNEQFF	TGTGCCAGTAGTATAGCGGGGGGGCCCAATGAGCAGTTCTTC
NA	TRBV29-1	TRBJ2-7	once	CSVRSDSYEQYF	TGCAGCGTCCGCTCGGACAGTTACGAGCAGTACTTC
NA	TRBV15	TRBJ2-5	NA	CATSRDELPGETQYF	TGTGCCACCAGCAGAGACGAACTGCCGGGGGAGACCCAGTACTTC
NA	TRBV5-1	TRBJ2-5	once	CASSLSPAGQETQYF	TGCGCCAGCAGCCTAAGTCCCGCAGGACAAGAGACCCAGTACTTC
TRBD1	TRBV7-3	TRBJ2-3	NA	CASSSLRQGVTDTQYF	TGTGCCAGCAGCTCCCTTCGACAGGGGGTCACAGATACGCAGTATTTT
TRBD1	TRBV7-8	TRBJ1-2	NA	CASSLEQGDGYTF	TGTGCCAGCAGCTTAGAACAGGGGGATGGCTACACCTTC
NA	TRBV28	TRBJ1-4	NA	CASSTLGDGDEKLFF	TGTGCCAGCAGTACCCTAGGGGATGGAGATGAAAAACTGTTTTTT
TRBD1	TRBV6-1	TRBJ2-7	NA	CASSDKRTGRSYEQYF	TGTGCCAGCAGTGATAAAAGGACAGGGAGATCCTACGAGCAGTACTTC
NA	TRBV6-1	TRBJ1-1	few	CASSEDRLEAFF	TGTGCCAGCAGTGAGGACAGACTCGAAGCTTTCTTT
NA	TRBV5-6	TRBJ2-3	NA	CASSSGRPTDTQYF	TGTGCCAGCAGTTCCGGGAGACCCACAGATACGCAGTATTTT
TRBD2	TRBV7-2	TRBJ2-1	NA	CASSYSGGGYNEQFF	TGTGCCAGCAGCTATAGCGGGGGCGGTTACAATGAGCAGTTCTTC
TRBD2	TRBV7-6	TRBJ2-1	once	CASSLLSRGLVWNEQFF	TGTGCCAGCAGCCTCTTAAGCAGGGGACTAGTCTGGAATGAGCAGTTCTTC
NA	TRBV5-5	TRBJ1-1	NA	CASSPLQWPTEAFF	TGTGCCAGCAGCCCATTACAGTGGCCCACTGAAGCTTTCTTT
NA	TRBV7-8	TRBJ1-5	NA	CASSLSGPQHF	TGTGCCAGCAGCTTGAGTGGGCCCCAGCATTTT
NA	TRBV7-2	TRBJ2-6	NA	CASSLGQVSGANVLTF	TGTGCCAGCAGCTTAGGTCAGGTCTCTGGGGCCAACGTCCTGACTTTC
NA	TRBV6-9	TRBJ1-5	NA	CASSSQNSNQPQHF	TGTGCCAGCAGTTCACAAAATAGCAATCAGCCCCAGCATTTT
NA	TRBV7-6	TRBJ1-1	NA	CASSSPRGLNTEAFF	TGTGCCAGCAGCTCCCCCCGCGGTTTGAACACTGAAGCTTTCTTT
TRBD1	TRBV5-1	TRBJ2-1	NA	CASSLGDRGGNEQFF	TGCGCCAGCAGCTTGGGGGACAGGGGAGGCAATGAGCAGTTCTTC
TRBD1	TRBV6-4	TRBJ2-5	NA	CASSPQGQAQETQYF	TGTGCCAGCAGCCCACAGGGACAGGCTCAAGAGACCCAGTACTTC
TRBD1	TRBV6-1	TRBJ2-5	NA	CASSGRMDRRKETQYF	TGTGCCAGCAGTGGTCGGATGGACAGGCGGAAAGAGACCCAGTACTTC
NA	TRBV20-1	TRBJ1-2	NA	CSARSDYGYTF	TGCAGTGCTAGGTCGGACTATGGCTACACCTTC
NA	TRBV6-5	TRBJ1-2	NA	CASSQGTHGYTF	TGTGCCAGCAGTCAGGGGACCCACGGCTACACCTTC
NA	TRBV19	TRBJ2-7	few	CASTSASYEQYF	TGTGCCAGTACTAGCGCTTCCTACGAGCAGTACTTC
TRBD1	TRBV5-1	TRBJ1-1	NA	CASSGDRRAINTEAFF	TGCGCCAGCAGCGGGGACAGGAGGGCAATAAACACTGAAGCTTTCTTT
TRBD2	TRBV4-2	TRBJ2-7	NA	CASSPASGIREQYF	TGTGCCAGCAGCCCAGCTAGCGGGATCCGTGAGCAGTACTTC
NA	TRBV2	TRBJ2-1	once	CASTRVKVGLVAYNEQFF	TGTGCCAGCACTCGAGTGAAAGTAGGACTTGTGGCCTACAATGAGCAGTTCTTC
NA	TRBV29-1	TRBJ1-2	NA	CSAIGGGKGYTF	TGCAGCGCGATTGGGGGGGGCAAAGGCTACACCTTC
TRBD2	TRBV27	TRBJ2-5	NA	CASRRLAGGRETQYF	TGTGCCAGCAGACGACTAGCGGGGGGGCGAGAGACCCAGTACTTC
NA	TRBV7-9	TRBJ1-1	NA	CASSLVVGREDTEAFF	TGTGCCAGCAGCTTAGTTGTGGGTAGGGAGGACACTGAAGCTTTCTTT
TRBD1	TRBV4-1	TRBJ2-1	NA	CASSQRGQGATNSYNEQFF	TGCGCCAGCAGCCAAAGGGGTCAGGGGGCGACCAACTCCTACAATGAGCAGTTCTTC
TRBD1	TRBV28	TRBJ1-3	NA	CASSLNQGVSSGNTIYF	TGTGCCAGCAGTTTAAACCAGGGGGTCAGCTCTGGAAACACCATATATTTT
NA	TRBV5-1	TRBJ1-1	NA	CASSSITGIGNTEAFF	TGCGCCAGCAGTTCAATAACAGGGATTGGGAACACTGAAGCTTTCTTT
NA	TRBV14	TRBJ2-1	few	CASSRGGDYNEQFF	TGTGCCAGCAGCCGCGGAGGAGACTACAATGAGCAGTTCTTC
NA	TRBV2	TRBJ2-3	NA	CASSGGRTDTQYF	TGTGCCAGCAGCGGGGGTCGCACAGATACGCAGTATTTT
NA	TRBV3-1/TRBV3-2	TRBJ1-3	NA	CASSQSGTLGNTIYF	TGTGCCAGCAGCCAAAGCGGGACACTAGGAAACACCATATATTTT
NA	TRBV18	TRBJ1-6	NA	CASSPPPQAGNSPLHF	TGTGCCAGCTCACCACCCCCACAAGCGGGAAATTCACCCCTCCACTTT
NA	TRBV7-9	TRBJ2-2	NA	CASSLRGVGRNTGELFF	TGTGCCAGCAGCTTACGGGGTGTCGGCAGAAACACCGGGGAGCTGTTTTTT
NA	TRBV20-1	TRBJ1-6	NA	CSASSPIVAGNDYNSPLHF	TGCAGTGCTAGTTCCCCGATAGTAGCGGGGAACGACTATAATTCACCCCTCCACTTT
NA	TRBV5-1	TRBJ2-2	NA	CASSLVGTWGTGELFF	TGCGCCAGCAGCTTGGTCGGGACATGGGGGACCGGGGAGCTGTTTTTT
TRBD1	TRBV11-3	TRBJ2-1	NA	CASSRGTGVNEQFF	TGTGCCAGCAGCCGTGGGACAGGGGTGAATGAGCAGTTCTTC